This is a list of T cell receptor beta chains from one sample in a study of blood T cell repertoires in COVID-19. The method was immunoSEQ multiplex PCR; TCRdb's version includes in-frame clones alone and lacks a portion of them. The repertoire holds roughly 67,000 clones, with less than 90% as singletons. Specimen: peripheral blood. The receptors shown here come from a man aged 50 or older with active COVID-19. The conserved cysteine and the conserved F or W are not part of the CDR3 here. The order of the fields is V gene, J gene, CDR3 protein.

v_gene: TRBV7-9
j_gene: TRBJ1-2
CDR3aa: ASSSFKKHYGYT

v_gene: TRBV10-3
j_gene: TRBJ2-1
CDR3aa: AISESAGRSDEQF

v_gene: TRBV7-2
j_gene: TRBJ2-5
CDR3aa: ASSYQRGGETQY

v_gene: TRBV5-8
j_gene: TRBJ2-3
CDR3aa: ASSLGTTYTDTQY

v_gene: TRBV5-1
j_gene: TRBJ2-2
CDR3aa: ASSFGGVNTGELF

v_gene: TRBV19
j_gene: TRBJ1-1
CDR3aa: ASRGQPNTEAF

v_gene: TRBV30
j_gene: TRBJ2-5
CDR3aa: AWSVLQRRTALQETQY

v_gene: TRBV11-2
j_gene: TRBJ2-1
CDR3aa: ASSFQGAGRLPRYNEQF

v_gene: TRBV5-1
j_gene: TRBJ2-3
CDR3aa: ASSLGAGGRGDTQY

v_gene: TRBV18
j_gene: TRBJ1-3
CDR3aa: ASSPKGDTIY

v_gene: TRBV2
j_gene: TRBJ1-5
CDR3aa: ASVRDRGNQPQH

v_gene: TRBV2
j_gene: TRBJ2-1
CDR3aa: ASSDSFAGPAGNEQF

v_gene: TRBV5-1
j_gene: TRBJ2-7
CDR3aa: ASSLALDSGSSYEQY

v_gene: TRBV11-3
j_gene: TRBJ2-1
CDR3aa: ASSSRVNNEQF

v_gene: TRBV7-2
j_gene: TRBJ1-6
CDR3aa: ASSLARNSPLH

v_gene: TRBV11-2
j_gene: TRBJ2-7
CDR3aa: ASSLDLAGLLTYEQY

v_gene: TRBV11-2
j_gene: TRBJ2-3
CDR3aa: ASSSGGPADTQY

v_gene: TRBV28
j_gene: TRBJ1-2
CDR3aa: ASSAPGVSNYGYT

v_gene: TRBV7-2
j_gene: TRBJ2-1
CDR3aa: ASSFPAGGPGNEQF

v_gene: TRBV24-1
j_gene: NA
CDR3aa: ATSDLGESPRELF

v_gene: TRBV5-1
j_gene: TRBJ1-1
CDR3aa: ASSPNPTGAGTEAF

v_gene: TRBV7-2
j_gene: TRBJ2-7
CDR3aa: ASSFSGTGGSYEQY

v_gene: TRBV6-2/TRBV6-3
j_gene: TRBJ2-1
CDR3aa: ASRPLWGAAYNEQF